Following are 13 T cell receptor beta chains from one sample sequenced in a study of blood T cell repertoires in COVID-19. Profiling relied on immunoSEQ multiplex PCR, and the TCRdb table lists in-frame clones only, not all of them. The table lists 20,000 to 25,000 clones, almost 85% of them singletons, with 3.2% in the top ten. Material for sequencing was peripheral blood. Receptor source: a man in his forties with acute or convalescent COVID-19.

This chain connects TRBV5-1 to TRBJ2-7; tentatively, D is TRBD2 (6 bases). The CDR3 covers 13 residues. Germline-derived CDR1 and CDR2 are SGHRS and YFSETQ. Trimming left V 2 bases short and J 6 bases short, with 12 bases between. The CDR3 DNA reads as TGCGCCAGCAGCTTTTCGGTAGCGGCCGAGCAGTACTTC. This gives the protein CASSFSVAAEQYF. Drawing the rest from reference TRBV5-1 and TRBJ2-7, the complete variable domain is KAGVTQTPRYLIKTRGQQVTLSCSPISGHRSVSWYQQTPGQGLQFLFEYFSETQRNKGNFPGRFSGRQFSNSRSEMNVSTLELGDSALYLCASSFSVAAEQYFGPGTRLTVT.

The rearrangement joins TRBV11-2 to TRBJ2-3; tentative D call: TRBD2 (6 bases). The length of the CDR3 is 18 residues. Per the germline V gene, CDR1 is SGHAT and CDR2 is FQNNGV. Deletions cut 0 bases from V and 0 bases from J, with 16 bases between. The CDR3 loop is CASSLDLGGTPSTDTQYF. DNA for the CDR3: TGTGCCAGCAGCTTAGATCTGGGGGGTACTCCTAGCACAGATACGCAGTATTTT.

DNA for the CDR3: TGTGCCACCAGTGATTCGCTTACGGGCGGGGATCAGCCCCAGCATTTT. Protein product: CATSDSLTGGDQPQHF. The chain combines TRBV24-1 with TRBJ1-5; D gene unclear. V was pared by 2 bases and J by 5 bases, with 15 bases between. The germline gives CDR1 KGHDR, CDR2 SFDVKD. The CDR3 covers 16 residues.

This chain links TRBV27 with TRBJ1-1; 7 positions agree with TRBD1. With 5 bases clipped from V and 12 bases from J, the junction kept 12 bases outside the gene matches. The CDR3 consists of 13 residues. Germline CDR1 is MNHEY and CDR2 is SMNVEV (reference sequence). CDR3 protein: CASSAIPGQRSFF. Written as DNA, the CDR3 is TGTGCCAGCAGTGCAATCCCGGGACAGAGATCTTTCTTT.

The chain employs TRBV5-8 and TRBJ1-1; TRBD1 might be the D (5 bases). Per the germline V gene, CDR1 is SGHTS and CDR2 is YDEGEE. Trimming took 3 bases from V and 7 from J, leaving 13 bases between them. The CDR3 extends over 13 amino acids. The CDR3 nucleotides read TGTGCCAGCAGCTGGAGGGGTGGGGTTGAAGCTTTCTTT. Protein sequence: CASSWRGGVEAFF.

The CDR3 DNA follows: TGTGCCAGTAGCAAATCTACAGTTCTCAATCAGCCCCAGCATTTT. Translation gives CASSKSTVLNQPQHF. The chain is built from TRBV19 and TRBJ1-5; D unresolved. The V and J ends lost 6 bases and 3 bases respectively, with 15 bases between them. This CDR3 has 15 residues. The germline V gene has CDR1 LNHDA and CDR2 SQIVND (reference sequence).

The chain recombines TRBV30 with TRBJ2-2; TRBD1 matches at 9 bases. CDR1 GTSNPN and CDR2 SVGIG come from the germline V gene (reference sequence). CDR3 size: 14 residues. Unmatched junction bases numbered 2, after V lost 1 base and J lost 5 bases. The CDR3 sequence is CAWSGGTGTGELFF. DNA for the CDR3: TGTGCCTGGAGTGGGGGGACAGGGACCGGGGAGCTGTTTTTT.

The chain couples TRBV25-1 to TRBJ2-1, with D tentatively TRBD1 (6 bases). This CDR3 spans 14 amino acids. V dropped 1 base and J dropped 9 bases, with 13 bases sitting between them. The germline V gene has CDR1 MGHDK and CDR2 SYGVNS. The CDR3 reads CASSEWGRGIEQFF. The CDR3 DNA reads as TGTGCCAGCAGTGAATGGGGTAGGGGGATTGAGCAGTTCTTC.

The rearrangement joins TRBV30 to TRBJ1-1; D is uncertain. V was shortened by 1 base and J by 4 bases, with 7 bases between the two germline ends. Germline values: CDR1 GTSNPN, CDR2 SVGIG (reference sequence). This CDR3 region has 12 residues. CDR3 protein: CAWSDLTTEAFF. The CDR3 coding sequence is TGTGCCTGGAGTGACCTAACCACTGAAGCTTTCTTT.

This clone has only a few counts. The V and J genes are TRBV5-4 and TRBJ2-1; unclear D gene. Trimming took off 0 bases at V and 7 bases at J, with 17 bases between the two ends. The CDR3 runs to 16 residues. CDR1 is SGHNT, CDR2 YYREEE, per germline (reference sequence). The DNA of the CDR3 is TGTGCCAGCAGCTTGGTGGCGGTTCAACCCACTAATGAGCAGTTCTTC. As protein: CASSLVAVQPTNEQFF.

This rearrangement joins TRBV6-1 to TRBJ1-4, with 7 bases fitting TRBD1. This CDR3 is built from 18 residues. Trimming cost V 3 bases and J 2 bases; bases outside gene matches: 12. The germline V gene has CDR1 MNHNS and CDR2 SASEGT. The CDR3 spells CASSDQQGLSATNEKLFF. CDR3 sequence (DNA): TGTGCCAGCAGTGACCAACAGGGGTTGAGCGCTACTAATGAAAAACTGTTTTTT.

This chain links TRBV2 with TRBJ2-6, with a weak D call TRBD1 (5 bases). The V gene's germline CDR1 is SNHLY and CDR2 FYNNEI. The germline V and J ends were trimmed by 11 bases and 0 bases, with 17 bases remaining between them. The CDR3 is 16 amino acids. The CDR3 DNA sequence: TGTGCCTCGATTAAGGGCAGGGACTCTGGGGCCAACGTCCTGACTTTC. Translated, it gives CASIKGRDSGANVLTF.

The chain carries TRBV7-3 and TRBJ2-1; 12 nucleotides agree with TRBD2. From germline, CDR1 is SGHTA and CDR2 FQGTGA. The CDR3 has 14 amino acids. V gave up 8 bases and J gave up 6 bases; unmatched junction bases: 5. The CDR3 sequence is CASGRTSGVNEQFF. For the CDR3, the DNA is TGTGCCAGCGGCAGGACTAGCGGGGTCAATGAGCAGTTCTTC.